This is a list of T cell receptor beta chains from one sample in a study of T-cell reconstitution after alpha-beta-depleted transplantation in children. TCRdb itself ran the PCR reads through MiXCR, one entry per CDR3 protein. The repertoire has 200,000 to 250,000 distinct CDR3 sequences, roughly a tenth of them found once; the top ten carry about 28%. Specimen: PBMCs, collected before TCRalphabeta/CD19-depleted stem cell transplant. These receptors were collected from a child less than two years old with acute myeloid leukemia, due to receive a stem cell transplant. The CDR3 runs from the conserved cysteine through the conserved F or W. Fields, in order: V gene, D gene, J gene, clone size, CDR3 protein, CDR3 DNA. A D gene is named only where the DNA matches it firmly. Clone size is not always given. Where it is, it says once, few, many or a class for expanded clones.

>TRBV12-3/TRBV12-4|-|TRBJ1-3|many
CASSLDGGNTIYF
TGTGCCAGCAGTTTAGATGGGGGAAACACCATATATTTT
>TRBV7-9|-|TRBJ1-1|many
CASSLQIGERAFF
TGTGCCAGCAGCTTACAGATCGGGGAGCGGGCTTTCTTT
>TRBV5-5|-|TRBJ1-1|many
CASSLVGDTEAFF
TGTGCCAGCAGCTTGGTGGGGGACACTGAAGCTTTCTTT
>TRBV4-3|-|TRBJ2-6|many
CASGTTSGANVLTF
TGCGCCAGCGGGACGACCTCTGGGGCCAACGTCCTGACTTTC
>TRBV29-1|-|TRBJ1-2|many
CSSGDVSGYGYTF
TGCAGCTCGGGAGATGTTAGTGGCTATGGCTACACCTTC
>TRBV7-9|-|TRBJ1-4|many
CASSLGIRVDSEKLFF
TGTGCCAGCAGCTTAGGGATCCGGGTCGATAGTGAAAAACTGTTTTTT
>TRBV19|TRBD2|TRBJ2-7|many
CASSAPAGGTYEQYF
TGTGCCAGTAGTGCCCCAGCGGGGGGGACCTACGAGCAGTACTTC
>TRBV11-2|-|TRBJ2-7|many
CASDKDQGPGPPTASYEQYF
TGTGCCAGCGACAAAGATCAGGGGCCAGGTCCCCCGACGGCCTCCTACGAGCAGTACTTC
>TRBV29-1|-|TRBJ2-3|-
CSVGEAVGDTQYF
TGCAGCGTCGGGGAAGCAGTCGGAGATACGCAGTATTTT
>TRBV5-6|-|TRBJ2-4|-
CASSLQGRDNIQYF
TGTGCCAGCAGCTTGCAGGGCAGAGACAACATTCAGTACTTC
>TRBV5-1|-|TRBJ2-5|few
CASSLGWQTIQETQYF
TGCGCCAGCAGCTTGGGATGGCAGACAATCCAAGAGACCCAGTACTTC
>TRBV3-1|-|TRBJ2-2|many
CASSQAGTGELFF
TGTGCCAGCAGCCAAGCGGGCACCGGGGAGCTGTTTTTT
>TRBV2|-|TRBJ2-1|many
CASSEGSYNEQFF
TGTGCCAGCAGTGAAGGTAGCTACAATGAGCAGTTCTTC
>TRBV11-2|-|TRBJ2-2|many
CASSPLYNTGELFF
TGTGCCAGCAGCCCACTCTACAACACCGGGGAGCTGTTTTTT
>TRBV7-2|TRBD1|TRBJ1-2|many
CASRSPFWDRTGYTF
TGTGCCAGCAGGTCCCCCTTTTGGGACAGGACTGGCTACACCTTC
>TRBV4-2|-|TRBJ1-3|many
CASSREEVLGNTIYF
TGTGCCAGCAGCCGTGAGGAGGTTTTGGGAAACACCATATATTTT
>TRBV2|TRBD1|TRBJ2-1|-
CASSELRDRGYNEQFF
TGTGCCAGCAGTGAACTCCGGGACAGGGGGTACAATGAGCAGTTCTTC
>TRBV12-3/TRBV12-4|-|TRBJ2-7|-
CTSSWRGSYELYF
TGTACCAGCAGTTGGAGGGGCTCCTACGAGCTGTACTTC
>TRBV5-1|-|TRBJ1-1|many
CASSLTGPTEAFF
TGCGCCAGCAGCCTGACAGGCCCCACTGAAGCTTTCTTT
>TRBV12-3/TRBV12-4|-|TRBJ2-7|many
CASSSPRAGPSYEQYF
TGTGCCAGCAGTTCCCCCCGGGCGGGCCCCTCCTACGAGCAGTACTTC
>TRBV5-1|-|TRBJ1-1|many
CASSPSGGVTEAFF
TGCGCCAGCAGCCCCTCGGGAGGGGTCACTGAAGCTTTCTTT
>TRBV20-1|-|TRBJ2-7|many
CSAPGLYEQYF
TGCAGTGCCCCCGGACTCTACGAGCAGTACTTC
>TRBV29-1|-|TRBJ1-2|many
CSAGAGYGYTF
TGCAGCGCTGGGGCCGGCTATGGCTACACCTTC
>TRBV4-1|-|TRBJ2-1|-
CASSQARRGDEQFF
TGCGCCAGCAGCCAAGCCCGTCGAGGTGATGAGCAGTTCTTC
>TRBV20-1|-|TRBJ2-3|many
CSAREGPSTDTQYF
TGCAGTGCTAGAGAGGGGCCCTCCACAGATACGCAGTATTTT
>TRBV6-1|TRBD2|TRBJ2-7|-
CVSRKRENSYEQYF
TGTGTCAGCAGGAAGCGGGAGAACTCCTACGAGCAGTACTTC
>TRBV5-6|-|TRBJ2-3|many
CASSLGLGATDTQYF
TGTGCCAGCAGCTTGGGGCTAGGGGCCACAGATACGCAGTATTTT
>TRBV29-1|TRBD1|TRBJ1-1|many
CSGGQGTEAFF
TGCAGCGGCGGACAGGGCACTGAAGCTTTCTTT
>TRBV29-1|TRBD1|TRBJ1-1|-
CSVGLRDRVGTEAFF
TGCAGCGTTGGCCTCCGCGACAGGGTCGGAACTGAAGCTTTCTTT
>TRBV25-1|-|TRBJ1-3|-
CASSDGAAGNTIYF
TGTGCCAGCAGTGACGGCGCGGCTGGAAACACCATATATTTT
>TRBV3-1|-|TRBJ1-5|many
CASSQAIRELQPQHF
TGTGCCAGCAGCCAAGCTATCAGAGAACTTCAGCCCCAGCATTTT
>TRBV29-1|-|TRBJ2-6|few
CSVMSSSGANVLTF
TGCAGCGTTATGTCTAGCTCTGGGGCCAACGTCCTGACTTTC
>TRBV4-1|-|TRBJ1-5|few
CASSPRYGQPQHF
TGCGCCAGCAGCCCCAGATACGGGCAGCCCCAGCATTTT
>TRBV4-3|TRBD1|TRBJ2-1|many
CASSQDQPGTGIYEQFF
TGCGCCAGCAGCCAAGACCAACCCGGGACAGGGATCTATGAGCAGTTCTTC
>TRBV10-2|-|TRBJ1-1|many
CASSGPTGNTEAFF
TGCGCCAGCAGTGGGCCGACAGGGAACACTGAAGCTTTCTTT
>TRBV7-2|-|TRBJ2-3|many
CASSFYADTQYF
TGTGCCAGCAGCTTCTATGCAGATACGCAGTATTTT
>TRBV7-7|TRBD2|TRBJ2-5|many
CASQASRGGETQYF
TGTGCCAGCCAAGCTAGCCGGGGAGGGGAGACCCAGTACTTC
>TRBV9|-|TRBJ2-7|-
CASASTTEQYF
TGTGCCAGCGCTAGCACCACCGAGCAGTACTTC
>TRBV5-5|-|TRBJ2-7|many
CASSLGHFYEQYF
TGTGCCAGCAGCTTGGGTCACTTTTACGAGCAGTACTTC
>TRBV21-1|-|TRBJ2-1|many
CASSIPSPPSYNEQFF
TGTGCCAGCAGCATCCCCAGCCCTCCCTCCTACAATGAGCAGTTCTTC
>TRBV29-1|TRBD1|TRBJ1-1|many
CSAGTGGENTEAFF
TGCAGCGCAGGGACAGGGGGGGAGAACACTGAAGCTTTCTTT
>TRBV7-3|-|TRBJ1-2|few
CASRRDSSAGGYTF
TGTGCCAGCAGACGGGACTCCTCAGCAGGTGGCTACACCTTC
>TRBV28|-|TRBJ1-6|many
CASSSGGSPLHF
TGTGCCAGCAGTTCGGGGGGTTCACCCCTCCACTTT
>TRBV15|-|TRBJ2-7|many
CATSRAGSTYEQYF
TGTGCCACCAGCAGAGCAGGTTCGACCTACGAGCAGTACTTC
>TRBV4-1|-|TRBJ2-7|many
CASSQGLFGLGGKGEQYF
TGCGCCAGCAGCCAAGGGCTTTTCGGGCTTGGGGGGAAAGGCGAGCAGTACTTC
>TRBV20-1|TRBD1|TRBJ1-5|many
CSARRRTGGANQPQHF
TGCAGTGCTAGACGGAGGACAGGGGGTGCCAATCAGCCCCAGCATTTT
>TRBV5-1|-|TRBJ2-1|many
CASSLEGEQFF
TGCGCCAGCAGCTTGGAAGGTGAGCAGTTCTTC
>TRBV20-1|TRBD2|TRBJ2-3|many
CSAHSRRASGRATDTQYF
TGCAGTGCCCATAGCAGGAGGGCTAGCGGGAGGGCCACAGATACGCAGTATTTT
>TRBV24-1|-|TRBJ2-3|many
CATSDSAGTSRRTDTQYF
TGTGCCACCAGTGATTCCGCCGGGACCTCCAGGCGCACAGATACGCAGTATTTT
>TRBV20-1|TRBD2|TRBJ2-1|many
CSARDRIAGAPVQFF
TGCAGTGCTAGAGATCGGATAGCGGGTGCTCCCGTGCAGTTCTTC
>TRBV3-1|TRBD2|TRBJ2-1|many
CASSQLGGSGPFF
TGTGCCAGCAGCCAACTGGGCGGGAGTGGTCCGTTCTTC
>TRBV5-4|-|TRBJ2-2|many
CAMQTGITGELFF
TGTGCCATGCAGACAGGAATTACCGGGGAGCTGTTTTTT
>TRBV19|-|TRBJ2-7|-
CASSIDSSIGEQCF
TGTGCCAGTAGTATAGACAGTTCTATTGGCGAGCAGTGCTTC
>TRBV28|TRBD2|TRBJ2-5|many
CASSRRTSSGFETQYF
TGTGCCAGCAGCCGTAGGACTAGTTCTGGGTTTGAGACCCAGTACTTC
>TRBV12-3/TRBV12-4|TRBD2|TRBJ2-1|many
CASSWREGNEQFF
TGTGCCAGCAGCTGGAGGGAGGGCAATGAGCAGTTCTTC
>TRBV19|-|TRBJ2-6|many
CASKGRISGANVLTF
TGTGCCAGTAAGGGTCGGATCTCTGGGGCCAACGTCCTGACTTTC